This T cell receptor beta chain was recorded in a study of blood T cell repertoires in COVID-19. In the study overall: Italy, Spain and the United States were the sources of the convalescent and acute COVID-19 samples. In each case, the material was cDNA or gDNA derived from T cells, B-cell-depleted T cells, or PBMCs.

As originally analysed: Amplification with reference gene primers provided the estimates of nucleated cell counts. The repertoire was sequenced with immunoSEQ multiplex PCR; TCRdb's copy has only in-frame clones and lacks some. The D gene and trimming were derived from the DNA, and the V and J assignments and clone size from that table. The table has roughly 250,000 clones, 80% to 90% seen once. V dropped 3 bases and J dropped 5 bases, with 16 bases sitting between them. Per germline, CDR1 KGHDR and CDR2 SFDVKD. There are 16 residues in the CDR3. The sequence derives from a woman in her forties or fifties who had recovered from COVID-19. J is TRBJ2-1 and V is TRBV24-1, with D possibly being TRBD1 (6 bases). Sequencing was carried out using PBMCs or T cells enriched from blood (not recorded which). CDR3 bases: TGTGCCACCAGTGATCCCCAACCGGGACACCACAATGAGCAGTTCTTC. Residues: CATSDPQPGHHNEQFF.